This is a list of T cell receptor beta chains from one sample in a study of cytomegalovirus exposure and HLA in healthy donors. TCRdb keeps only in-frame clones here, not all; method: immunoSEQ multiplex PCR. The sample includes approximately 97,000 clones, around 63% of them seen just once. Material for sequencing was PBMCs. These receptors all stem from a human donor in good health. The CDR3 runs from the conserved cysteine through the conserved F or W. D genes are given only for firm matches.

d_call j_call v_call cdr3_nt cdr3_aa
TRBD1 TRBJ1-1 TRBV20-1 TGCAGTGTTACAGGGGTCACTGAAGCTTTCTTT CSVTGVTEAFF
- TRBJ2-2 TRBV5-1 TGCGCCAGCAGCTTACACCGGGACATTAGTCGGGAGCTGTTTTTT CASSLHRDISRELFF
TRBD1 TRBJ1-5 TRBV5-6 TGTGCCAGCAGCCGACAGGGGGGGAATCAGCCCCAGCATTTT CASSRQGGNQPQHF
- TRBJ2-1 TRBV12-5 TGTGCTAGTGGTTTGGGACAGAGCTCCTACAATGAGCAGTTCTTC CASGLGQSSYNEQFF
- TRBJ1-1 TRBV5-1 TGCGCCAGCAGCTTGGCAGGAAACACTGAAGCTTTCTTT CASSLAGNTEAFF
TRBD2 TRBJ2-2 TRBV19 TGTGCCAGTAATCCTGGCGGGGGGAACACCGGGGAGCTGTTTTTT CASNPGGGNTGELFF
- TRBJ1-5 TRBV2 TGTGCCAGCCTGGCAGGTAGCAATCAGCCCCAGCATTTT CASLAGSNQPQHF
- TRBJ2-7 TRBV19 TGTGCCAGTAGTATCGGACAGCTCTCCTACGAGCAGTACTTC CASSIGQLSYEQYF
- TRBJ1-5 TRBV27 TGTGCCAGCAGTCTTTATCCTAATCAGCCCCAGCATTTT CASSLYPNQPQHF
- TRBJ2-7 TRBV4-1 TGCGCCAGCAGCCAAGTTGGGTCGGGGGAGCAGTACTTC CASSQVGSGEQYF
- TRBJ1-1 TRBV30 TGTGCCTGGTACGTTGAAGGACTTGAAGCTTTCTTT CAWYVEGLEAFF
- TRBJ1-5 TRBV4-2 TGTGCCAGCAGCCAAGATTCCCGAGGAAATCAGCCCCAGCATTTT CASSQDSRGNQPQHF
TRBD2 TRBJ2-2 TRBV30 TGTGCCTGGAGGGGTGCTAGCGGGAAAGTAGGGGAGCTGTTTTTT CAWRGASGKVGELFF
TRBD2 TRBJ2-1 TRBV28 TGTGCCAGCAGCCCCCCGCTAGCGGGGAATGAGCAGTTCTTC CASSPPLAGNEQFF